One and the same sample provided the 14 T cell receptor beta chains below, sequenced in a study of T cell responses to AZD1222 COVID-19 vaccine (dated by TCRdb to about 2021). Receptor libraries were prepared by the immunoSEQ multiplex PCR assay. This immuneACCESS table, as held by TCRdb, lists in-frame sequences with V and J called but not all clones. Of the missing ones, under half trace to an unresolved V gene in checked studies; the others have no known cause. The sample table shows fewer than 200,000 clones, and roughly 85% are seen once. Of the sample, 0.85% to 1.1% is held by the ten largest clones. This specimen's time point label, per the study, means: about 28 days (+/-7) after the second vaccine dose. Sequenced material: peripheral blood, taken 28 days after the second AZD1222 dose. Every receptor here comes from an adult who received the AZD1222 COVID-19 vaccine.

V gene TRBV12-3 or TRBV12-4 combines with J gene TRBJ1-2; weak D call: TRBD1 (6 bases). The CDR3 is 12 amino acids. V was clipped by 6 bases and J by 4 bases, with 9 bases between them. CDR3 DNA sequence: TGTGCCAGCAGCAGACAGGCCTATGGCTACACCTTC. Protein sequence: CASSRQAYGYTF.

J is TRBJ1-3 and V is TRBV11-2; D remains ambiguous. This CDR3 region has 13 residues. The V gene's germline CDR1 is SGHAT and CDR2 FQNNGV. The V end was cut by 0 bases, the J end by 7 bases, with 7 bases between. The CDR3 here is CASSLEPRNTIYF. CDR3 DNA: TGTGCCAGCAGCTTAGAGCCCCGGAACACCATATATTTT.

DNA for the CDR3: TGTGCCAGCTCACCCGGGGACGGACGTAATGAAAAACTGTTTTTT. This gives the protein CASSPGDGRNEKLFF. The genes are TRBV18 and TRBJ1-4; TRBD1 is a possible D gene (5 bases). The germline V gene has CDR1 KGHSH and CDR2 LQKENI. CDR3 size: 15 residues. Deletions cut 3 bases from V and 4 bases from J, with 12 bases between.

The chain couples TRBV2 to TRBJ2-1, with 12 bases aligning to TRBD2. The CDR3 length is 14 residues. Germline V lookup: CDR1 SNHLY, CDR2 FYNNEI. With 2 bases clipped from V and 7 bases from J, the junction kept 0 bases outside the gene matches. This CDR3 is CASSELAGGNEQFF. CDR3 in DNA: TGTGCCAGCAGTGAACTAGCGGGGGGGAATGAGCAGTTCTTC. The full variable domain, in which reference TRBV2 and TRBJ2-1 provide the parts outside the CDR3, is EPEVTQTPSHQVTQMGQEVILRCVPISNHLYFYWYRQILGQKVEFLVSFYNNEISEKSEIFDDQFSVERPDGSNFTLKIRSTKLEDSAMYFCASSELAGGNEQFFGPGTRLTVL.

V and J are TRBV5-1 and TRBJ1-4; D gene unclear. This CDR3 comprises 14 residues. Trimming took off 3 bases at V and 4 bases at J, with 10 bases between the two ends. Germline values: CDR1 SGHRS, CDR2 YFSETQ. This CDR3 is CASSYSGFNEKLFF. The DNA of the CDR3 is TGCGCCAGCAGCTATAGCGGATTTAATGAAAAACTGTTTTTT.

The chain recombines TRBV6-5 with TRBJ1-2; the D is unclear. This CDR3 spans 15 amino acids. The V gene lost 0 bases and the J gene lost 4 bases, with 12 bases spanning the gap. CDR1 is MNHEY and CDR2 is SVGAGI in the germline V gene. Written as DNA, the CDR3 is TGTGCCAGCAGTTACTCTGGTCCAGGCTCCTATGGCTACACCTTC. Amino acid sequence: CASSYSGPGSYGYTF.

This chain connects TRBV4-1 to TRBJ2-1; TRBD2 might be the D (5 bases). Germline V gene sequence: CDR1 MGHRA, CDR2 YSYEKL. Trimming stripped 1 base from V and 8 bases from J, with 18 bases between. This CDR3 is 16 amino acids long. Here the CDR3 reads CASSQGWAGAFHEQFF. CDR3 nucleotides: TGCGCCAGCAGCCAAGGGTGGGCGGGTGCGTTCCATGAGCAGTTCTTC.

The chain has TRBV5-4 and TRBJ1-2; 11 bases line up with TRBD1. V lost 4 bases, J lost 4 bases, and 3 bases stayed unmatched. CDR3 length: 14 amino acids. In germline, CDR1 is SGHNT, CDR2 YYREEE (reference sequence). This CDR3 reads CASSPDRGLYGYTF. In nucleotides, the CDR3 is TGTGCCAGCAGCCCGGACAGGGGGCTCTATGGCTACACCTTC.

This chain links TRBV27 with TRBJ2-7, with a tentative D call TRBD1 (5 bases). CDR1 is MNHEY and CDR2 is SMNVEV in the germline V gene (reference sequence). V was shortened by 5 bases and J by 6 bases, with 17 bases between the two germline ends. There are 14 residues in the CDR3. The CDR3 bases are TGTGCCAGCAGTGGGGCAGGTGCTTTTGGCGAGCAGTACTTC. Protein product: CASSGAGAFGEQYF.

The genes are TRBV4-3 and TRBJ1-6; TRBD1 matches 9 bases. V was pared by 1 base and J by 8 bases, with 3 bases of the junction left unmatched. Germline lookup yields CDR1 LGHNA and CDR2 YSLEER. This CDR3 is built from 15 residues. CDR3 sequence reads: CASSQGGQGYSPLHF. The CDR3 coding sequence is TGCGCCAGCAGCCAAGGAGGACAGGGGTATTCACCCCTCCACTTT.

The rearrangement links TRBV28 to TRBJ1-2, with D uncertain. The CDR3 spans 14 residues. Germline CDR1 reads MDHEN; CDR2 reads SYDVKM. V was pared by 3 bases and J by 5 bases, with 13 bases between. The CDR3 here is CASSFSGEGYGYTF. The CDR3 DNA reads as TGTGCCAGCAGTTTTTCGGGAGAGGGTTATGGCTACACCTTC.

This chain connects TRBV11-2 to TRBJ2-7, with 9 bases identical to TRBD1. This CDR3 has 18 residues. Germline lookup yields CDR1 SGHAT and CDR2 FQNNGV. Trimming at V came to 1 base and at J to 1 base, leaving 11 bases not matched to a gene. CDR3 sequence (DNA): TGTGCCAGCAGCTTAGTGGGTGGTCCCGGGACAGGGTCCTACGAGCAGTACTTC. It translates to CASSLVGGPGTGSYEQYF.

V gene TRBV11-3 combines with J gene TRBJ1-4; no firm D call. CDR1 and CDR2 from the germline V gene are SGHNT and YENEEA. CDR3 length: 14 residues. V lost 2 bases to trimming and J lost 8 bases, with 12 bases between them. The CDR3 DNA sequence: TGTGCCAGCAGCTTACAGGACGGAGGGGAAAAACTGTTTTTT. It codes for CASSLQDGGEKLFF.

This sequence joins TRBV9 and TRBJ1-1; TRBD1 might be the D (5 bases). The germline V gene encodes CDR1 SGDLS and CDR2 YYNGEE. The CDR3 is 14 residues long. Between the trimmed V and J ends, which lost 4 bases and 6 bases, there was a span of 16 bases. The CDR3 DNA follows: TGTGCCAGCAGCAAACGGGACGAGGAGTCTGAAGCTTTCTTT. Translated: CASSKRDEESEAFF.